This T cell receptor beta chain was found in a study of blood T cells in healthy people across ages. Sample-barcoded 5' priming and a J-beta primer mix drove a second PCR of about 7 to 12 cycles. TCRdb ran MiXCR on the 5' RACE reads and lists one entry per CDR3 protein. The data hold 650,000 to 1,000,000 distinct CDR3 sequences, with roughly 40% observed a single time. The CDR3 spans 13 residues. The V gene lost 1 base and the J gene lost 7 bases, with 10 bases spanning the gap. This clonotype was observed a few times. Its specificity is not known. Findings and limits, study-wide: It was found that TCR beta diversity correlated strongly with the percentage of naive T cells.

What was sequenced was blood. The clonotype originates from a man younger than 35 in good health. This sequence joins TRBV12-3 or TRBV12-4 and TRBJ1-2, with D hard to call. The CDR3 nucleotides are TGTGCCAGCAGTTTAGGAAGGGCCCGTGGCTACACCTTC. Residues: CASSLGRARGYTF.